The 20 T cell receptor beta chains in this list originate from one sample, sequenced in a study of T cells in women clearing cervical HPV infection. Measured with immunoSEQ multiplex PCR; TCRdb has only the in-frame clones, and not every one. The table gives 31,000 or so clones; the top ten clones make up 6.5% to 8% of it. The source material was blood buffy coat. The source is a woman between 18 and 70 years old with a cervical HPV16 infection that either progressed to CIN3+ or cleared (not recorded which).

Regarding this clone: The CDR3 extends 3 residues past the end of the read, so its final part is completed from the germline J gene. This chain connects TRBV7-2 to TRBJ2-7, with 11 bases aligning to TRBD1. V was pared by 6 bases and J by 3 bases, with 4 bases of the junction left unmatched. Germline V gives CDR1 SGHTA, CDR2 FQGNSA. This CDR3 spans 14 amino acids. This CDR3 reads CASSRTGGFYEQYF. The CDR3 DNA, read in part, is TGTGCCAGCAGTCGGACAGGGGGCTTCTACGAG.

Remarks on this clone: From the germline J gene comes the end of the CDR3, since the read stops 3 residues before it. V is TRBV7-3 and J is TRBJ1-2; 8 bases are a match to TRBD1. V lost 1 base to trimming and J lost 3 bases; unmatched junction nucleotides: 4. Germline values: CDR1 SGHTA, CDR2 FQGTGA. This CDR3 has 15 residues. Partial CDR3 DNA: TGTGCCAGCAGCTTAAGGGCAGGGGGCGACTATGGC. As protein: CASSLRAGGDYG. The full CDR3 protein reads CASSLRAGGDYGYTF. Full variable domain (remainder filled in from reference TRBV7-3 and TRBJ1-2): GAGVSQTPSNKVTEKGKYVELRCDPISGHTALYWYRQSLGQGPEFLIYFQGTGAADDSGLPNDRFFAVRPEGSVSTLKIQRTERGDSAVYLCASSLRAGGDYGYTFGSGTRLTVV.

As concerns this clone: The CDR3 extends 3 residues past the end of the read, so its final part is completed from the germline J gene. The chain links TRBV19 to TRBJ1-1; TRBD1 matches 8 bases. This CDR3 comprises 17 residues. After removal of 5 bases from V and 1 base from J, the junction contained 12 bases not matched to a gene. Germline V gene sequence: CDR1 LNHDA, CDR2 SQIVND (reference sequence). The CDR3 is CASSSDRDRASNTEAFF. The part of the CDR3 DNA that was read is TGTGCCAGTAGTTCGGACAGGGATCGCGCATCGAACACTGAA.

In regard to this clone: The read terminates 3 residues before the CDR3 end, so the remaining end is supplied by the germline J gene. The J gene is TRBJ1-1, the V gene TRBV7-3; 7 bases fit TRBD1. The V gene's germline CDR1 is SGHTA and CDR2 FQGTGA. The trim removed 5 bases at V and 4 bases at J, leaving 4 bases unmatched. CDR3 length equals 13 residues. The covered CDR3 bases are TGTGCCAGCAGCCCGGGACAGATCACTGAA. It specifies CASSPGQITE. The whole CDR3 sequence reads CASSPGQITEAFF.

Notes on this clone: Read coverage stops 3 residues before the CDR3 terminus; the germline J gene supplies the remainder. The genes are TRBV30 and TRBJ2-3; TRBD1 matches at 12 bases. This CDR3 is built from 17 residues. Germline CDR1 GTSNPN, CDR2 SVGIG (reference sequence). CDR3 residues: CAWTNKAGQGALGTQYF. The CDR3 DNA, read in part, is TGTGCCTGGACTAACAAAGCGGGACAGGGGGCTTTGGGGACG.

CDR3 sequence: CSALAGSTDTQYF. The CDR3 DNA, read in part, is TGCAGTGCTTTAGCGGGGAGCACAGATACG. The chain carries TRBV20-1 and TRBJ2-3; 8 bases match TRBD2. The read is 3 residues too short to cover the CDR3 end, so that end is filled in from the germline J gene. The CDR3 contains 13 residues. CDR1 is DFQATT, CDR2 SNEGSKA, per germline (reference sequence). Trimming removed 5 bases from V and 0 bases from J; junction bases left unmatched: 1.

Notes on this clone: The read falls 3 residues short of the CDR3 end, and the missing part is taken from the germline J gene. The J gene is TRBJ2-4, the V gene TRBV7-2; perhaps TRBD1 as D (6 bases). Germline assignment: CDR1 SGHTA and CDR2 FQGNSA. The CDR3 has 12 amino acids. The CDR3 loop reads CASSFRGDGQYF. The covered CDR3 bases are TGTGCCAGCAGCTTCAGGGGTGATGGT.

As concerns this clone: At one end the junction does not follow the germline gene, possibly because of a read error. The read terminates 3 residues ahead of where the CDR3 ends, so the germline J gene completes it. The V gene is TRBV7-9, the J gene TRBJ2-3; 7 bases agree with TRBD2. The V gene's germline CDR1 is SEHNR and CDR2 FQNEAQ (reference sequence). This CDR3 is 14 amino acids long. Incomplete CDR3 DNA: TGTGCCAGCAGCCTAGCGGCCCCCTCAGATACG. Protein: CASSLAAPSDT. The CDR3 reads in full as CASSLAAPSDTQYF.

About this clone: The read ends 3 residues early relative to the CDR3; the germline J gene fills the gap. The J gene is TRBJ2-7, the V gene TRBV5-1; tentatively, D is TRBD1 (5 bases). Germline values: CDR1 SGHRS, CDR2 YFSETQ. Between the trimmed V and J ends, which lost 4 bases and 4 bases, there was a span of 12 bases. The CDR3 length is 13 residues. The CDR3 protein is CASSLGHQYEQYF. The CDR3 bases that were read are TGCGCCAGCAGCCTAGGACACCAATACGAG. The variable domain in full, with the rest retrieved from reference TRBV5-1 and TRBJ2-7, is KAGVTQTPRYLIKTRGQQVTLSCSPISGHRSVSWYQQTPGQGLQFLFEYFSETQRNKGNFPGRFSGRQFSNSRSEMNVSTLELGDSALYLCASSLGHQYEQYFGPGTRLTVT.

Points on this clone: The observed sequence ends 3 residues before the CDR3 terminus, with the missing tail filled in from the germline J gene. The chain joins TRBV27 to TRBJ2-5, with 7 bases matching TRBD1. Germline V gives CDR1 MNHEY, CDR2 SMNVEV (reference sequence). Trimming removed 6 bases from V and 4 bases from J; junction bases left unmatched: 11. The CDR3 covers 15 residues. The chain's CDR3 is CASSPTDRVAETQYF. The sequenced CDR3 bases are TGTGCCAGCAGCCCTACCGACAGGGTTGCAGAGACC.

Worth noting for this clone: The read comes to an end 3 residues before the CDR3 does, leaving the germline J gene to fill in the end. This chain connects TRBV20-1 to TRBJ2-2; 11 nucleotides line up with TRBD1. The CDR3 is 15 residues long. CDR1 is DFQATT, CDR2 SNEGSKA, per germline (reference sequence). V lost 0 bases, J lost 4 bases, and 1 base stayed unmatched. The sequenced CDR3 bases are TGCAGTGCTAGAGATGGGACAGGGGGCACCGGGGAG. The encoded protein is CSARDGTGGTGE. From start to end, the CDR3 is CSARDGTGGTGELFF.

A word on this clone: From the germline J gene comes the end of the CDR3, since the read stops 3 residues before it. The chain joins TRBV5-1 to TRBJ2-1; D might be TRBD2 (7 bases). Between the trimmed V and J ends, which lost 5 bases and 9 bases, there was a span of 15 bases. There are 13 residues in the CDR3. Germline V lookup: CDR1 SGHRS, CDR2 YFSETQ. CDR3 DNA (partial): TGCGCCAGCAGTTCTCTAGGGGGGGGTGAG. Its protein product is CASSSLGGGE. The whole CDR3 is CASSSLGGGEQFF.

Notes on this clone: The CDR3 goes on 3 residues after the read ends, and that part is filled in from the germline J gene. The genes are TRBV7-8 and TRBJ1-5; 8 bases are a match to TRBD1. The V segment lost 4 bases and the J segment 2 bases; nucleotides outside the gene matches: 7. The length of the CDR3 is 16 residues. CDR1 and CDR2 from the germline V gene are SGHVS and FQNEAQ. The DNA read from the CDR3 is TGTGCCAGCAGCTCGCAGGGGGCTTGGGGCAATCAGCCC. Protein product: CASSSQGAWGNQP. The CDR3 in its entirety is CASSSQGAWGNQPQHF. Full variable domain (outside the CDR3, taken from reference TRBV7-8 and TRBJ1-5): GAGVSQSPRYKVAKRGQDVALRCDPISGHVSLFWYQQALGQGPEFLTYFQNEAQLDKSGLPSDRFFAERPEGSVSTLKIQRTQQEDSAVYLCASSSQGAWGNQPQHFGDGTRLSIL.

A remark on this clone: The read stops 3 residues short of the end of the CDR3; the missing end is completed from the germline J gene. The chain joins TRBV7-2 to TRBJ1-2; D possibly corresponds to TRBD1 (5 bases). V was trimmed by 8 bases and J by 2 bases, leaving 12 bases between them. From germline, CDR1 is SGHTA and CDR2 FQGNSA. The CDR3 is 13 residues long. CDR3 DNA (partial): TGTGCCAGCGCGATAGACAGCAACTATGGC. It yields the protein CASAIDSNYG. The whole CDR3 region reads CASAIDSNYGYTF.

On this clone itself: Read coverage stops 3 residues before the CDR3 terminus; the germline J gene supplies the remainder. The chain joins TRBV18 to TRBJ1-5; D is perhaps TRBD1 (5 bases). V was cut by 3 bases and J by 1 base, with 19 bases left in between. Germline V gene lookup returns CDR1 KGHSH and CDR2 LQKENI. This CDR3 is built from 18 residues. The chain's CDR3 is CASSPLPLNGHSNQPQHF. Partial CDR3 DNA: TGTGCCAGCTCACCTCTCCCTTTAAACGGACACAGCAATCAGCCC. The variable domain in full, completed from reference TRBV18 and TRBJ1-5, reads NAGVMQNPRHLVRRRGQEARLRCSPMKGHSHVYWYRQLPEEGLKFMVYLQKENIIDESGMPKERFSAEFPKEGPSILRIQQVVRGDSAAYFCASSPLPLNGHSNQPQHFGDGTRLSIL.

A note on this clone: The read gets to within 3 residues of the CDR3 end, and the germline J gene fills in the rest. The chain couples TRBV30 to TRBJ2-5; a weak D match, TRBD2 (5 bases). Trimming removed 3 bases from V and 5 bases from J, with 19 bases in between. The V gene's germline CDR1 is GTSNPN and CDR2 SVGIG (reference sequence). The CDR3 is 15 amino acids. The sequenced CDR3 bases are TGTGCCTGGAGCCAACTAGTCGGAGAGTCGGAGACC. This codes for CAWSQLVGESET. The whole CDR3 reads CAWSQLVGESETQYF.

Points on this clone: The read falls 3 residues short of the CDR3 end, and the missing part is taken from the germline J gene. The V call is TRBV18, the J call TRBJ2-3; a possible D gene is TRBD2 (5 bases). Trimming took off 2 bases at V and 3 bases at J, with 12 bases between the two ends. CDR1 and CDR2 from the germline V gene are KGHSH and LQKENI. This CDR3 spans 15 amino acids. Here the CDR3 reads CASSPISSGTDTQYF. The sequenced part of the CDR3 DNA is TGTGCCAGCTCACCAATTTCTTCGGGGACAGATACG.

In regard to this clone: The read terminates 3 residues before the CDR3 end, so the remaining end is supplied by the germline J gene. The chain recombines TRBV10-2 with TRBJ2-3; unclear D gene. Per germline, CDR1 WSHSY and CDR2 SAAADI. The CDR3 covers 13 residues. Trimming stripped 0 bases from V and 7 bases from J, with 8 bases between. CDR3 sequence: CASSESTSYTQYF. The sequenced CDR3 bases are TGCGCCAGCAGTGAGTCGACTTCCTATACG.

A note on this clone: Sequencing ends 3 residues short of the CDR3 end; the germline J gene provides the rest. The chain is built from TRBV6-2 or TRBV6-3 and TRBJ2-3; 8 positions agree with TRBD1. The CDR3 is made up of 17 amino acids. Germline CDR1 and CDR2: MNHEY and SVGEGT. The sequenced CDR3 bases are TGTGCCAGCAGTTACTACCCGACAGGGGAATTACAAGAGACG. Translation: CASSYYPTGELQET. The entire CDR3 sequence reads CASSYYPTGELQETQYF.

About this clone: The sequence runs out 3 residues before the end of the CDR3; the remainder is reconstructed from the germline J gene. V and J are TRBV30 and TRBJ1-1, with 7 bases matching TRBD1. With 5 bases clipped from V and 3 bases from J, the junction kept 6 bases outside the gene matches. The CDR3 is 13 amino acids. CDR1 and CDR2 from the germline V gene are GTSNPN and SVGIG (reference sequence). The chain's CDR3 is CAWEKTGDTEAFF. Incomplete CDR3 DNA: TGTGCCTGGGAGAAAACAGGGGACACTGAA.